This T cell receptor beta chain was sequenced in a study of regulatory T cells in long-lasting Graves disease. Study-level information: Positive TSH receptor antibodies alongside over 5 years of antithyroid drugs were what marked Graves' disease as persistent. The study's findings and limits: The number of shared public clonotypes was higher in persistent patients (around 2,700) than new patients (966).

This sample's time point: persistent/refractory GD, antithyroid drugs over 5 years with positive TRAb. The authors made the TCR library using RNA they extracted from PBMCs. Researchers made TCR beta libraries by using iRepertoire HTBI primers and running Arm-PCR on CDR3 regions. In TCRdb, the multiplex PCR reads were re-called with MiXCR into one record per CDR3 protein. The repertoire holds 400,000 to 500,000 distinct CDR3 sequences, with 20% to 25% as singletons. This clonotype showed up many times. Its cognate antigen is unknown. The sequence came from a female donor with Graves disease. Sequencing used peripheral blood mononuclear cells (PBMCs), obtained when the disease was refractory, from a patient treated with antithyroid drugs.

CDR3 sequence: CASRRTPGLESEQFF. For the CDR3, the DNA is TGTGCCAGCAGAAGAACTCCGGGACTCGAAAGTGAGCAGTTCTTC. The V gene is TRBV12-3 or TRBV12-4, the J gene TRBJ2-1, with D maybe TRBD2 (6 bases). Trimming left V 6 bases short and J 9 bases short, with 21 bases between. CDR3 length: 15 amino acids.